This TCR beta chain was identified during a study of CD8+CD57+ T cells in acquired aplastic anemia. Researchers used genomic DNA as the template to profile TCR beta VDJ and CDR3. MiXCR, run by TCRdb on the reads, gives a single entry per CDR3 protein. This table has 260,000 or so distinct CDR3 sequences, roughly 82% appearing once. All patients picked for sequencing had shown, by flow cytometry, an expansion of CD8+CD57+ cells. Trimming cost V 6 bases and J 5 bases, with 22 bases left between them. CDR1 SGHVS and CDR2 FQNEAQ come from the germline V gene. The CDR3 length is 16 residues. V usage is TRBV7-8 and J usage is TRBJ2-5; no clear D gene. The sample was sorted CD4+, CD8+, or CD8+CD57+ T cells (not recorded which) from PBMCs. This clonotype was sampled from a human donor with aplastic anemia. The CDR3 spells CASRRREKRTPETQYF. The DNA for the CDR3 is TGTGCCAGCAGGAGACGCGAGAAGCGCACCCCTGAGACCCAGTACTTC. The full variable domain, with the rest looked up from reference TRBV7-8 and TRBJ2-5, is GAGVSQSPRYKVAKRGQDVALRCDPISGHVSLFWYQQALGQGPEFLTYFQNEAQLDKSGLPSDRFFAERPEGSVSTLKIQRTQQEDSAVYLCASRRREKRTPETQYFGPGTRLLVL.